The 23 T cell receptor beta chains presented below share a single source sample, sequenced in a study of T cell responses to AZD1222 COVID-19 vaccine. Assay: immunoSEQ multiplex PCR; the TCRdb copy retains only in-frame clones and omits some. Here the sample spans more than 150,000 clones, 80% to 90% being singletons. Sequenced material: peripheral blood, taken after recovery from COVID-19. The receptors stem from an adult who had recovered from COVID-19.

V gene TRBV19 combines with J gene TRBJ2-5; D ambiguous. This CDR3 region has 15 residues. The V and J ends lost 0 bases and 1 base respectively, with 9 bases between them. Germline CDR1 is LNHDA and CDR2 is SQIVND (reference sequence). CDR3 residues: CASSIEGRIQETQYF. The CDR3, as DNA: TGTGCCAGTAGTATAGAGGGTAGGATCCAAGAGACCCAGTACTTC.

The gene calls are TRBV6-1 and TRBJ1-2; possibly TRBD1 for D (6 bases). The CDR3 is 14 amino acids. Germline CDR1 and CDR2: MNHNS and SASEGT. The germline V and J ends were trimmed by 3 bases and 3 bases, with 11 bases remaining between them. Here the CDR3 DNA reads TGTGCCAGCAGTGAGGCAGGGGCGGACTATGGCTACACCTTC. It translates to CASSEAGADYGYTF.

In nucleotides, the CDR3 is TGCGCCAGCAGCTTGGTCCTAGCGGGAGGGCCGGAGGCAGATACGCAGTATTTT. As protein: CASSLVLAGGPEADTQYF. The V gene is TRBV5-1, the J gene TRBJ2-3; 12 bases align to TRBD2. This CDR3 comprises 18 residues. Trimming took 0 bases from V and 4 from J; bases not matched to a gene: 9. Germline V CDR1 and CDR2: SGHRS, YFSETQ.

The chain carries TRBV5-1 and TRBJ2-3; TRBD1 matches at 7 bases. Germline-derived CDR1 and CDR2 are SGHRS and YFSETQ. The CDR3 covers 14 residues. The V gene end was trimmed by 3 bases and the J gene end by 4 bases; junction bases not matched to a gene: 5. The CDR3 loop reads CASSSGQFADTQYF. The CDR3 DNA sequence: TGCGCCAGCAGCTCGGGACAGTTTGCAGATACGCAGTATTTT.

Regarding this clone: Other DNA sequences within the sample encode an identical CDR3. The chain couples TRBV19 to TRBJ2-2; no definite D call. The V and J ends lost 3 bases and 1 base respectively, with 6 bases between them. The CDR3 has 14 amino acids. In germline, CDR1 is LNHDA, CDR2 SQIVND (reference sequence). CDR3 nucleotides: TGTGCCAGTAGTATTTCAGGGAACACCGGGGAGCTGTTTTTT. This gives the protein CASSISGNTGELFF.

The V call is TRBV18, the J call TRBJ1-2; 9 positions match TRBD1. Losses at the gene ends were 5 bases for V and 6 bases for J; bases not matched to a gene: 7. Looked up from germline, CDR1 is KGHSH and CDR2 is LQKENI. There are 14 residues in the CDR3. CDR3 nucleotide sequence: TGTGCCAGCTCATCCATACAGGGGGCGAATGGCTACACCTTC. It translates to CASSSIQGANGYTF.

The chain couples TRBV3-1 (or the pseudogene TRBV3-2) to TRBJ1-3, with D perhaps TRBD1 (6 bases). CDR1 and CDR2 (germline): LGHDT, YNNKEL (reference sequence). The CDR3 runs 16 residues. Trimming removed 1 base from V and 4 bases from J, with 14 bases in between. DNA of the CDR3: TGTGCCAGCAGCCAAGTACCGCAGGGGCAAGGAAACACCATATATTTT. Its protein product is CASSQVPQGQGNTIYF.

The chain carries TRBV7-9 and TRBJ2-7, with a possible D match to TRBD1 (6 bases). The germline V gene encodes CDR1 SEHNR and CDR2 FQNEAQ (reference sequence). This CDR3 is 14 amino acids long. V lost 1 base and J 3 bases, leaving 10 bases between the germline ends. The CDR3 sequence: CASSLDRVNYEQYF. In DNA, the CDR3 is TGTGCCAGCAGCTTAGACAGGGTAAACTACGAGCAGTACTTC. Looking up the rest from reference TRBV7-9 and TRBJ2-7 gives the full variable domain: DTGVSQNPRHKITKRGQNVTFRCDPISEHNRLYWYRQTLGQGPEFLTYFQNEAQLEKSRLLSDRFSAERPKGSFSTLEIQRTEQGDSAMYLCASSLDRVNYEQYFGPGTRLTVT.

Remarks on this clone: Sequence at one end of the junction differs from germline and may be a read error. The rearrangement uses TRBV7-7 and TRBJ2-1, with 11 nucleotides matching TRBD1. The CDR3 loop spans 15 amino acids. From germline, CDR1 is SSHAT and CDR2 FNYEAQ (reference sequence). The CDR3 loop is CASSPGQGAAGEQFF. The CDR3 DNA sequence: TGTGCTAGCAGCCCAGGACAGGGGGCGGCCGGTGAGCAGTTCTTC.

This clone was observed a handful of times. The chain couples TRBV13 to TRBJ2-1; 10 nucleotides align to TRBD2. The CDR3 is 15 residues long. The J segment lost 7 bases and the V segment lost 5 bases, leaving 8 bases of the junction unmatched. CDR1 is PRHDT, CDR2 FYEKMQ, per germline (reference sequence). The CDR3 nucleotides read TGTGCCAGCAGCAGAAGTAGCGGGGGGATTAATGAGCAGTTCTTC. Its protein product is CASSRSSGGINEQFF.

This chain uses TRBV4-3 with TRBJ2-3; TRBD2 matches 8 bases. Unmatched junction bases numbered 4, after V lost 0 bases and J lost 2 bases. This CDR3 has 16 amino acids. The germline V gene encodes CDR1 LGHNA and CDR2 YSLEER. The CDR3 is CASSQEGRGATDTQYF. The CDR3 nucleotides are TGCGCCAGCAGCCAAGAAGGGCGGGGGGCCACAGATACGCAGTATTTT.

The rearrangement links TRBV7-9 to TRBJ2-2, with D perhaps matching TRBD2 (5 bases). The V end lost 9 bases, the J end lost 6 bases, and 17 bases lay between the germline ends. CDR1 and CDR2 (germline): SEHNR, FQNEAQ (reference sequence). This CDR3 is built from 14 residues. CDR3 loop: CASIAGGEPGELFF. CDR3 DNA sequence: TGTGCCAGTATCGCGGGCGGTGAACCCGGGGAGCTGTTTTTT. Supplemented by reference TRBV7-9 and TRBJ2-2, the full variable domain reads DTGVSQNPRHKITKRGQNVTFRCDPISEHNRLYWYRQTLGQGPEFLTYFQNEAQLEKSRLLSDRFSAERPKGSFSTLEIQRTEQGDSAMYLCASIAGGEPGELFFGEGSRLTVL.

The chain has TRBV9 and TRBJ2-3, with TRBD2 matching over 8 bases. The CDR3 totals 15 residues. V gave up 1 base and J gave up 1 base; unmatched junction bases: 2. CDR1 is SGDLS and CDR2 is YYNGEE in the germline V gene. The CDR3 sequence: CASSVRGGGTDTQYF. The CDR3 DNA is TGTGCCAGCAGCGTACGGGGGGGCGGCACAGATACGCAGTATTTT.

This chain joins TRBV9 and TRBJ2-7, with D possibly being TRBD1 or TRBD2 (6 bases each). Looked up from germline, CDR1 is SGDLS and CDR2 is YYNGEE. The CDR3 covers 14 residues. V was shortened by 3 bases and J by 6 bases, with 16 bases between the two germline ends. CDR3: CASSDGGRRSEQYF. The CDR3 nucleotides read TGTGCCAGCAGCGACGGGGGCAGGAGAAGCGAGCAGTACTTC.

The chain recombines TRBV3-1 (or the pseudogene TRBV3-2) with TRBJ2-5, with TRBD1 identical over 8 bases. V lost 0 bases and J lost 1; bases outside the gene matches: 7. Per the germline V gene, CDR1 is LGHDT and CDR2 is YNNKEL (reference sequence). This CDR3 spans 17 amino acids. The CDR3 region is CASSQEQGEGPQETQYF. The CDR3 DNA follows: TGTGCCAGCAGCCAAGAACAGGGGGAAGGGCCCCAAGAGACCCAGTACTTC.

The chain employs TRBV5-1 and TRBJ2-5, with 8 positions matching TRBD1. Losses at the gene ends were 0 bases for V and 7 bases for J; bases not matched to a gene: 8. The CDR3 is 15 amino acids. CDR1 and CDR2 (germline): SGHRS, YFSETQ. CDR3 amino acids: CASSLEGQGPWTQYF. Here the CDR3 DNA reads TGCGCCAGCAGCTTGGAAGGACAGGGCCCCTGGACCCAGTACTTC.

This clone was observed a handful of times. The V gene is TRBV7-8, the J gene TRBJ1-5; no firm D call. CDR3 length equals 13 residues. Per the germline V gene, CDR1 is SGHVS and CDR2 is FQNEAQ. V was cut by 1 base and J by 9 bases, with 10 bases left in between. CDR3 protein: CASSLGDLSPQHF. CDR3 coding DNA: TGTGCCAGCAGCTTAGGGGATCTATCGCCCCAGCATTTT.

This clone has only one observation. This chain joins TRBV23-1 and TRBJ2-7, with D possibly TRBD1 on 6 matching bases. TRBV23-1 is an ORF, with its function uncertain. The CDR3 length is 15 residues. With 4 bases removed from V and 2 bases from J, the gap between germline ends came to 15 bases. The CDR3 protein is CASSRVRGNPYEQYF. CDR3 DNA: TGCGCCAGCAGTCGAGTGAGGGGGAATCCCTACGAGCAGTACTTC.

The chain links TRBV9 to TRBJ2-3; no clear D gene. The ends were cut back, 0 bases at V and 1 base at J, with 9 bases in the middle. Germline V gives CDR1 SGDLS, CDR2 YYNGEE. The CDR3 extends over 15 amino acids. Here the CDR3 DNA reads TGTGCCAGCAGCGTAGAAAGCGCCCGCACAGATACGCAGTATTTT. It yields the protein CASSVESARTDTQYF.

CDR3 region: CASSSRTGDTIYF. The CDR3 region has the DNA TGTGCCAGCAGCAGTCGGACCGGGGACACCATATATTTT. The chain has TRBV7-2 and TRBJ1-3; D is unclear. There are 13 residues in the CDR3. Germline CDR1 reads SGHTA; CDR2 reads FQGNSA. Trimming took 5 bases from V and 8 from J, leaving 13 bases between them.

The rearrangement uses TRBV1 and TRBJ2-7; TRBD2, the table's D call, was not compared with the DNA. TRBV1 is listed as a pseudogene. The CDR3 is 20 residues long. CDR3 nucleotide sequence: TGCACCAGCAGCCAAAAGAGGCTAGCGGGAGGATCCCCGAGCTCCTACGAGCAGTACTTC. This sequence encodes CTSSQKRLAGGSPSSYEQYF.

This sequence joins TRBV18 and TRBJ2-5; 7 positions match TRBD1. Germline CDR1 is KGHSH and CDR2 is LQKENI. This CDR3 spans 15 amino acids. Trimming at V came to 2 bases and at J to 5 bases, leaving 8 bases not matched to a gene. The chain's CDR3 is CASSPSLDREETQYF. The CDR3 DNA reads TGTGCCAGCTCACCATCACTCGACAGGGAGGAGACCCAGTACTTC.

This chain uses TRBV12-3 or TRBV12-4 with TRBJ1-5; D is ambiguous. Deletions cut 6 bases from V and 4 bases from J, with 10 bases between. This CDR3 comprises 13 residues. DNA for the CDR3: TGTGCCAGCAGCCACAGACGGAATCAGCCCCAGCATTTT. Residues: CASSHRRNQPQHF.